This T cell receptor beta chain originates from a study of shared clonotypes between healthy human individuals. Regarding the study as a whole: In having few donors, the study represented limited genetic and exposure-history diversity. Researchers found naive subsets generally carried larger estimated richness than memory subsets. A handful of donors shared 4.5% to 6.5% of their naive CD4 clonotypes. Clonotypes shared by all four sorted-subset donors had higher generation probabilities than non-shared clonotypes.

A note on this clone: The antigen remains undetermined.

J gave up 14 bases and V 3 bases, and 6 bases lay outside the gene matches. The CDR3 is 12 amino acids. Germline CDR1 reads MNHEY; CDR2 reads SMNVEV (reference sequence). Profiling relied on immunoSEQ multiplex PCR, and the TCRdb table lists in-frame clones only, not all of them. Found here are roughly 1,600,000 clones, approximately 98.5% of them singletons; the top ten hold about 0.34%. This clonotype was sampled from a man aged 25-45 years in good health. Material for sequencing was naive CD4+ T cells sorted from blood. Subset of the sample: CD45RA+ positively selected. This chain joins TRBV27 and TRBJ2-1; 8 bases fit TRBD1. The CDR3 reads CASSFPGTGKFF. The CDR3, as DNA: TGTGCCAGCAGTTTTCCCGGGACAGGAAAGTTCTTC.